The 21 T cell receptor beta chains in this list originate from one sample, sequenced in a study of T-cell memory formation after mild COVID-19 (dated by TCRdb to the early 2020s). Library prep was done by 5' RACE. Sequenced on an Illumina NovaSeq 6000. TCRdb reprocessed the public reads (quality trimming at Q25 with fastp, clone calling with MiXCR) and kept in-frame beta chains. All rows with the same CDR3 protein become a single entry with the most common DNA and genes. This sample has 350,000 to 500,000 distinct CDR3 sequences in its table, and about a quarter of those were observed once. The ten largest account for 13% of the sample. The specimen sequenced was PBMCs or a T cell subset sorted from them (not recorded which). The origin of the receptors is an adult woman who had mild COVID-19 (a few samples of this study predate the infection). The sample titles of this study are shuffled in the database, so cell type and time point are left out; the donor was told from shared clones.

This chain uses TRBV11-2 with TRBJ2-1; D possibly uses TRBD1 or TRBD2 (5 bases each). CDR1 SGHAT and CDR2 FQNNGV come from the germline V gene. This CDR3 region has 13 residues. Trimming took off 5 bases at V and 12 bases at J, with 17 bases between the two ends. The CDR3 nucleotides are TGTGCCAGCAGCACCCGGGGCGGCGCCGGGCAGTTCTTC. Its protein is CASSTRGGAGQFF.

This clonotype was observed a handful of times. The chain has TRBV15 and TRBJ2-1; no reliable D call. This CDR3 contains 16 residues. V was shortened by 0 bases and J by 7 bases, with 16 bases between the two germline ends. Germline V gene sequence: CDR1 LNHNV, CDR2 YYDKDF (reference sequence). CDR3 region: CATSRDLSSSDNEQFF. The CDR3, as DNA: TGTGCCACCAGCAGAGATTTATCTAGTTCCGATAATGAGCAGTTCTTC.

This clonotype was observed a few times. The genes are TRBV20-1 and TRBJ2-7, with 10 bases identical to TRBD2. V shed 6 bases and J 6 bases; nucleotides not matched to a gene: 8. CDR1 and CDR2 (germline): DFQATT, SNEGSKA (reference sequence). The CDR3 runs to 13 residues. CDR3 nucleotide sequence: TGCAGTGCCCTGAGGCTAGCGGGAGCCGAGCAGTACTTC. It codes for CSALRLAGAEQYF.

There are a few counts of this clonotype. The V and J genes are TRBV5-1 and TRBJ1-2; 7 bases are shared with TRBD1. J lost 8 bases, V lost 3 bases, and 7 bases had no gene match. The germline CDR1 and CDR2 sequences are SGHRS and YFSETQ. The CDR3 sequence is 13 residues long. CDR3 DNA sequence: TGCGCCAGCAGCTCAAACAGGGGTTACGGCTACACCTTC. The encoded protein is CASSSNRGYGYTF.

This chain connects TRBV5-4 to TRBJ2-5; D unclear. Germline V gives CDR1 SGHNT, CDR2 YYREEE (reference sequence). Trimming stripped 0 bases from V and 0 bases from J, with 12 bases between. The CDR3 covers 16 residues. Written as DNA, the CDR3 is TGTGCCAGCAGCTTGGGACGGAGCAGACACCAAGAGACCCAGTACTTC. It encodes CASSLGRSRHQETQYF.

The chain links TRBV7-2 to TRBJ2-1, with D unresolved. The CDR3 is made up of 14 amino acids. Trimming removed 1 base from V and 4 bases from J, with 8 bases in between. CDR1 is SGHTA, CDR2 FQGNSA, per germline. The CDR3 DNA is TGTGCCAGCAGCTTAGGGACGGAATACAATGAGCAGTTCTTC. Translating it yields CASSLGTEYNEQFF.

In this sample, this clonotype turned up a few times. This chain connects TRBV27 to TRBJ1-1; TRBD1 is a possible D gene (6 bases). Germline V gene data show CDR1 as MNHEY and CDR2 as SMNVEV (reference sequence). The CDR3 contains 13 residues. The ends were cut back, 0 bases at V and 8 bases at J, with 10 bases in the middle. The CDR3 DNA follows: TGTGCCAGCAGTTTATCGGGGGGGCGAGAAGCTTTCTTT. This gives the protein CASSLSGGREAFF.

The rearrangement links TRBV7-9 to TRBJ2-1; possible D gene TRBD2, 7 bases. Trimming took off 4 bases at V and 8 bases at J, with 15 bases between the two ends. The germline V gene encodes CDR1 SEHNR and CDR2 FQNEAQ (reference sequence). CDR3 length: 14 amino acids. The DNA for the CDR3 is TGTGCCAGCAGCTCGGACAGAGGGGGGGATGAGCAGTTCTTC. Translated, it gives CASSSDRGGDEQFF. Using reference TRBV7-9 and TRBJ2-1 for the parts outside the CDR3, the full variable domain is DTGVSQNPRHKITKRGQNVTFRCDPISEHNRLYWYRQTLGQGPEFLTYFQNEAQLEKSRLLSDRFSAERPKGSFSTLEIQRTEQGDSAMYLCASSSDRGGDEQFFGPGTRLTVL.

The chain recombines TRBV12-3 or TRBV12-4 with TRBJ2-7, with 9 positions matching TRBD1. Losses at the gene ends were 2 bases for V and 7 bases for J; bases not matched to a gene: 12. The CDR3 loop spans 16 amino acids. The CDR3 DNA is TGTGCCAGCAGTTTAAGGGCAAGGGACAGGGCACTAGAGCAGTACTTC. The encoded protein is CASSLRARDRALEQYF.

This clonotype has just a few counts. J is TRBJ2-7 and V is TRBV6-5; unclear D gene. CDR3 length: 11 amino acids. V lost 2 bases, J lost 5 bases, and 4 bases lay in between. Germline values: CDR1 MNHEY, CDR2 SVGAGI. CDR3 sequence: CASSYSDEQYF. CDR3 DNA: TGTGCCAGCAGTTACAGTGACGAGCAGTACTTC.

This clonotype was counted between two and nine times. The rearrangement uses TRBV6-5 and TRBJ1-5; TRBD1 matches at 7 bases. The CDR3 is 13 amino acids. With 10 bases clipped from V and 2 bases from J, the junction kept 5 bases outside the gene matches. Germline loops: CDR1 MNHEY, CDR2 SVGAGI. CDR3 nucleotide sequence: TGTGCCACCCACAGGGGTGGCAATCAGCCCCAGCATTTT. Translating it yields CATHRGGNQPQHF.

The chain uses TRBV5-5 and TRBJ1-6, with D possibly TRBD1 on 5 matching bases. Looked up from germline, CDR1 is SGHKS and CDR2 is YYEKEE (reference sequence). V shed 4 bases and J shed 6 bases, with 17 bases lying between them. This CDR3 has 16 amino acids. In nucleotides, the CDR3 is TGTGCCAGCAGCCTACCGAGCGGGACTGGTAATTCACCCCTCCACTTT. It codes for CASSLPSGTGNSPLHF.

There are a few counts of this clonotype. V gene TRBV11-1 combines with J gene TRBJ2-1; D is unresolved. In germline, CDR1 is SGHAT, CDR2 FQDESV (reference sequence). V was trimmed by 5 bases and J by 6 bases, leaving 11 bases between them. The CDR3 covers 13 residues. CDR3 protein: CASSTTSVNEQFF. The CDR3 region has the DNA TGTGCCAGCAGCACCACAAGTGTCAATGAGCAGTTCTTC.

The chain combines TRBV23-1 with TRBJ2-4, with D perhaps TRBD1 (6 bases). TRBV23-1 is recorded as an ORF, its role being uncertain. The ends were cut back, 8 bases at V and 0 bases at J, with 14 bases in the middle. CDR3 length: 15 amino acids. Here the CDR3 reads CASGLEGGAKNIQYF. The CDR3 DNA sequence: TGCGCCAGCGGGCTCGAAGGGGGAGCCAAAAACATTCAGTACTTC.

The CDR3: CASSANYNEQFF. The CDR3 nucleotides are TGTGCCAGCAGCGCGAACTACAATGAGCAGTTCTTC. The V call is TRBV7-9, the J call TRBJ2-1, with D unresolved. Germline assignment: CDR1 SEHNR and CDR2 FQNEAQ (reference sequence). V lost 5 bases, J lost 3 bases, and 5 bases lay in between. The CDR3 totals 12 residues.

This clonotype occurred a few times. The chain carries TRBV7-9 and TRBJ1-5; D unclear. Germline CDR1 and CDR2: SEHNR and FQNEAQ (reference sequence). This CDR3 is built from 15 residues. V lost 5 bases and J 1 base, leaving 12 bases between the germline ends. The CDR3 DNA is TGTGCCAGCAGCCCCGTGGGCTCCAGCAATCAGCCCCAGCATTTT. This translates into CASSPVGSSNQPQHF. The variable domain in full, completed from reference TRBV7-9 and TRBJ1-5, reads DTGVSQNPRHKITKRGQNVTFRCDPISEHNRLYWYRQTLGQGPEFLTYFQNEAQLEKSRLLSDRFSAERPKGSFSTLEIQRTEQGDSAMYLCASSPVGSSNQPQHFGDGTRLSIL.

The CDR3 DNA sequence: TGTGCCAGCAGCGCCAGCGGGAGTAACCTCCCCCAAGAGACCCAGTACTTC. Protein product: CASSASGSNLPQETQYF. J is TRBJ2-5 and V is TRBV9; 8 positions match TRBD2. The CDR3 totals 17 residues. V lost 3 bases and J lost 1; bases outside the gene matches: 11. From germline, CDR1 is SGDLS and CDR2 YYNGEE.

There are a few counts of this clonotype. The chain links TRBV25-1 to TRBJ2-1; perhaps TRBD1 as D (6 bases). The V gene's germline CDR1 is MGHDK and CDR2 SYGVNS. This CDR3 spans 15 amino acids. Trimming cost V 4 bases and J 4 bases, with 14 bases left between them. The CDR3 loop is CASSGSQGWYNEQFF. The CDR3 DNA reads TGTGCCAGCAGTGGTTCACAGGGTTGGTACAATGAGCAGTTCTTC.

The V call is TRBV5-6, the J call TRBJ2-5, with D unresolved. Trimming pared 5 bases from V and 4 bases from J, leaving 12 bases between. This CDR3 has 13 amino acids. Germline CDR1 SGHDT, CDR2 YYEEEE. In DNA, the CDR3 is TGTGCCAGCAGGTGGCAAGGGTTAGAGACCCAGTACTTC. Residues: CASRWQGLETQYF.

The CDR3 nucleotides are TGTGCCATCATGCAGGGGGCCGGGGAGCTGTTTTTT. Encoded protein: CAIMQGAGELFF. This chain uses TRBV12-3 or TRBV12-4 with TRBJ2-2; TRBD1 matches 7 bases. Trimming at V came to 10 bases and at J to 6 bases, leaving 5 bases not matched to a gene. This CDR3 is built from 12 residues.

V usage is TRBV7-6 and J usage is TRBJ2-5; 11 bases are shared with TRBD2. The germline CDR1 and CDR2 sequences are SGHVS and FNYEAQ. CDR3 length: 17 residues. The V segment lost 2 bases and the J segment 2 bases; nucleotides outside the gene matches: 7. CDR3 in DNA: TGTGCCAGCAGCTTATACCGACTAGCGGGGCCACAAGAGACCCAGTACTTC. Its protein product is CASSLYRLAGPQETQYF.